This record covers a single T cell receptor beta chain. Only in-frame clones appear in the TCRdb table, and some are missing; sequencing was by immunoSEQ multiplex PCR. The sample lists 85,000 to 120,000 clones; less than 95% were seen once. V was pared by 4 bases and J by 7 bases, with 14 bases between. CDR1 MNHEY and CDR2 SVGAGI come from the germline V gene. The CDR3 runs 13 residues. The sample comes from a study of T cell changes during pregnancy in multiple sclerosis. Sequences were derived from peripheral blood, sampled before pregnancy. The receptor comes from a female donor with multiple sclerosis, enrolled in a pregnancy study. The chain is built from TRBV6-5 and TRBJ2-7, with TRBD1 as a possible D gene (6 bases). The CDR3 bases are TGTGCCAGCAGTTCAGGGGCTTCGGGGGAGCAGTACTTC. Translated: CASSSGASGEQYF.